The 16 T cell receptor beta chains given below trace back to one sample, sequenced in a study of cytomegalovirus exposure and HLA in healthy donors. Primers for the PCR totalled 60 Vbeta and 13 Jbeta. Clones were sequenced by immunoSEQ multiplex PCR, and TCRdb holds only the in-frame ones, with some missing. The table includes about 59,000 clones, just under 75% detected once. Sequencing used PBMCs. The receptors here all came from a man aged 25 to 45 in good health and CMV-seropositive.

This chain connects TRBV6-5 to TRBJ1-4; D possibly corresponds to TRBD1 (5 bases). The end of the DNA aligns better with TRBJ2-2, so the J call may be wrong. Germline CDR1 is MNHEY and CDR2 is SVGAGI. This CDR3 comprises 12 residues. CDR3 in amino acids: CASSYRQGELFF. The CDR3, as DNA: TGTGCCAGCAGTTACCGACAGGGGGAGCTGTTTTTT.

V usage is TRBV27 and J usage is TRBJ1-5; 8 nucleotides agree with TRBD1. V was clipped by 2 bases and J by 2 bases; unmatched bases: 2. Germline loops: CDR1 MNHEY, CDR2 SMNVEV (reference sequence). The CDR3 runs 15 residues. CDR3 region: CASSLKTGGNQPQHF. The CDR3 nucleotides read TGTGCCAGCAGTTTAAAGACAGGGGGCAATCAGCCCCAGCATTTT.

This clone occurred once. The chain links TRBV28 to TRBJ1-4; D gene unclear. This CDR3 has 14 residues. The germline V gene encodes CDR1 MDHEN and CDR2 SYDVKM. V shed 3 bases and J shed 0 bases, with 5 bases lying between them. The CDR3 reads CASSLGSTNEKLFF. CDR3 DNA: TGTGCCAGCAGTTTGGGCTCAACTAATGAAAAACTGTTTTTT.

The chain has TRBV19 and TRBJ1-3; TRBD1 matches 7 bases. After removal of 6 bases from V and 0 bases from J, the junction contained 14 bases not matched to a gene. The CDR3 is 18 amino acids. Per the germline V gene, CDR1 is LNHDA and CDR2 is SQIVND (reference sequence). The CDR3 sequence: CASSPRPGTEASGNTIYF. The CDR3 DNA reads TGTGCCAGTAGCCCCCGTCCCGGGACAGAAGCCTCTGGAAACACCATATATTTT.

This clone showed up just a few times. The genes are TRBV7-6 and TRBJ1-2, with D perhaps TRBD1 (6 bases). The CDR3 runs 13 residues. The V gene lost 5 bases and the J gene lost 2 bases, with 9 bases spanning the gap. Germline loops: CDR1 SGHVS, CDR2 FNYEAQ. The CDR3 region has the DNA TGTGCCAGCAGCCCCGACAGGAACTATGGCTACACCTTC. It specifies CASSPDRNYGYTF.

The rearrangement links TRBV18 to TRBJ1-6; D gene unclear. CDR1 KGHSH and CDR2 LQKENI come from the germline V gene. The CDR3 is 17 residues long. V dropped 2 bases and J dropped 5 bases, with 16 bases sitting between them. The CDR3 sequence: CASSPLGSTLDNSPLHF. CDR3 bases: TGTGCCAGCTCACCATTGGGGAGTACACTAGATAATTCACCCCTCCACTTT.

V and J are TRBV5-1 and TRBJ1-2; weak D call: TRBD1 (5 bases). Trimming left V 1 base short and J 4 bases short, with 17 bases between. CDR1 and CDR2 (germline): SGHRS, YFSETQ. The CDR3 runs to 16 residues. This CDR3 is CASSLHWSGAFYGYTF. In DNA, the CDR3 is TGCGCCAGCAGCTTGCACTGGTCTGGGGCCTTCTATGGCTACACCTTC.

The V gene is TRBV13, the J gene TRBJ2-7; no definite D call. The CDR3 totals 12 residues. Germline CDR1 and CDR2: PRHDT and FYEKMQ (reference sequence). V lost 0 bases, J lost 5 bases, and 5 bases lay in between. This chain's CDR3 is CASSLGSNEQYF. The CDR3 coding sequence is TGTGCCAGCAGCTTAGGATCAAACGAGCAGTACTTC.

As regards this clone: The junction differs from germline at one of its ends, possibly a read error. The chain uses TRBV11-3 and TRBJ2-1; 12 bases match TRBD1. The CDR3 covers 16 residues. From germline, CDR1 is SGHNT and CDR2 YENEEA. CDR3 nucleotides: TGTGCCAGCAGCATCCCCGGGACAGGGGGCTACGATGAGCAGTTCTTC. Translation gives CASSIPGTGGYDEQFF.

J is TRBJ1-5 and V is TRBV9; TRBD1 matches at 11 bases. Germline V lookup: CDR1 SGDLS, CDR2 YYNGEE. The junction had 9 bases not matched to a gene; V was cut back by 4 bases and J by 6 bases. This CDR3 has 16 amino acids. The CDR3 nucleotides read TGTGCCAGCAGCCCATCAGGACAGGGGGCAGGTCAGCCCCAGCATTTT. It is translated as CASSPSGQGAGQPQHF.

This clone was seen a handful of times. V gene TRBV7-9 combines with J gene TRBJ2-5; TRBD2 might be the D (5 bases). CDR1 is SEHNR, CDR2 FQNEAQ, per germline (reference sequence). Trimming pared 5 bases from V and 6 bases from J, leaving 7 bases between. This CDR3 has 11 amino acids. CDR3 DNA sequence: TGTGCCAGCAGCCCTAGCCAGACCCAGTACTTC. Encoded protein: CASSPSQTQYF.

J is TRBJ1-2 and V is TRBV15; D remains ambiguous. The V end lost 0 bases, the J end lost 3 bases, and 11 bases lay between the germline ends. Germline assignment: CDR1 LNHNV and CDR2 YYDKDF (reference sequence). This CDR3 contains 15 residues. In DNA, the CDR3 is TGTGCCACCAGCAGAGATGTGGAGGTTGACTATGGCTACACCTTC. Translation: CATSRDVEVDYGYTF.

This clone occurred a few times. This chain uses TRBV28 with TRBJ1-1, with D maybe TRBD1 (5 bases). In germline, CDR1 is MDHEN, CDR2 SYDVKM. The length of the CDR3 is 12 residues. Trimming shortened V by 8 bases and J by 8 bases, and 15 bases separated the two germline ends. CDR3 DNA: TGTGCCAGCGGGAGGGGCAGAGTCGAAGCTTTCTTT. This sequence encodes CASGRGRVEAFF.

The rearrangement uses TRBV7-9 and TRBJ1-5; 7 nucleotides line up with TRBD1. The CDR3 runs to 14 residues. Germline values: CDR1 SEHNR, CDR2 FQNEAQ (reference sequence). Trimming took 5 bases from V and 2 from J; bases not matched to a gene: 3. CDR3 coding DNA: TGTGCCAGCAGCCAGGGGGGAGGCAATCAGCCCCAGCATTTT. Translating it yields CASSQGGGNQPQHF.

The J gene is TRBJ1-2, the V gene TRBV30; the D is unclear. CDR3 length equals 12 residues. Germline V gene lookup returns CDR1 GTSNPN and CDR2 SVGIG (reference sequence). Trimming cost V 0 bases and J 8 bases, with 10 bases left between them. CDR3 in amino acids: CAWSVLSGGYTF. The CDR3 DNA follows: TGTGCCTGGAGTGTACTGTCGGGGGGCTACACCTTC.

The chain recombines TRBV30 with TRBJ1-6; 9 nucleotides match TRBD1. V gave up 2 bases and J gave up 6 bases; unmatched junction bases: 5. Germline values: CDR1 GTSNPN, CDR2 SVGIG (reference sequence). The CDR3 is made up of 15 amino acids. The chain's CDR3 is CAWSTGGSGNSPLHF. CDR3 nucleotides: TGTGCCTGGAGTACAGGGGGCAGCGGTAATTCACCCCTCCACTTT.